This TCR beta chain was observed in a study of blood T cells in healthy people across ages. Combining a sample-barcoded 5' primer with a J-beta primer mix, a second PCR ran for roughly 7 to 12 cycles. MiXCR, run by TCRdb on the 5' RACE reads, gives a single entry per CDR3 protein. The data contain approximately 1.5 million distinct CDR3 sequences, roughly 43% of them singletons. V shed 0 bases and J shed 3 bases, with 15 bases lying between them. Germline-derived CDR1 and CDR2 are SGHDN and FVKESK. The CDR3 runs to 16 residues. The chain is built from TRBV14 and TRBJ2-7; D gene ambiguous. Input material: blood. This receptor was obtained from a young woman in good health. DNA of the CDR3: TGTGCCAGCAGCCAAGATGGTTTGGCCAGTTACTACGAGCAGTACTTC. Amino acid sequence: CASSQDGLASYYEQYF. The whole variable domain, remainder taken from reference TRBV14 and TRBJ2-7, is EAGVTQFPSHSVIEKGQTVTLRCDPISGHDNLYWYRRVMGKEIKFLLHFVKESKQDESGMPNNRFLAERTGGTYSTLKVQPAELEDSGVYFCASSQDGLASYYEQYFGPGTRLTVT.